The 13 T cell receptor beta chains given below trace back to one sample, sequenced in a study of cytomegalovirus exposure and HLA in healthy donors. This PCR relied on a set of 60 Vbeta primers and 13 Jbeta primers. Produced via immunoSEQ multiplex PCR; TCRdb's table is partial and in-frame only. The sample contains 85,000 to 120,000 clones, 80% to 90% of which appear only once. Sequencing used PBMCs. These receptors were collected from a middle-aged man in good health and CMV-seronegative.

The rearrangement uses TRBV7-9 and TRBJ1-6; D gene unclear. The CDR3 runs 15 residues. The germline CDR1 and CDR2 sequences are SEHNR and FQNEAQ (reference sequence). Trimming shortened V by 5 bases and J by 6 bases, and 14 bases separated the two germline ends. The CDR3: CASSRGFEGNSPLHF. The CDR3 region has the DNA TGTGCCAGCAGCCGGGGATTCGAGGGTAATTCACCCCTCCACTTT.

CDR3 region: CASSGLAGLAGNNEQFF. CDR3 sequence (DNA): TGTGCCAGCAGTGGACTGGCGGGACTAGCGGGGAACAATGAGCAGTTCTTC. The chain uses TRBV6-1 and TRBJ2-1; 13 bases agree with TRBD2. After removal of 4 bases from V and 5 bases from J, the junction contained 8 bases not matched to a gene. The CDR3 extends over 17 amino acids. Germline CDR1 MNHNS, CDR2 SASEGT.

The chain carries TRBV7-9 and TRBJ2-1, with 7 bases identical to TRBD1. The CDR3 covers 15 residues. Germline assignment: CDR1 SEHNR and CDR2 FQNEAQ (reference sequence). Trimming at V came to 3 bases and at J to 3 bases, leaving 5 bases not matched to a gene. CDR3 sequence: CASSFPTGLYNEQFF. CDR3 nucleotides: TGTGCCAGCAGCTTCCCGACAGGGCTCTACAATGAGCAGTTCTTC. The full variable domain, in which reference TRBV7-9 and TRBJ2-1 provide the parts outside the CDR3, is DTGVSQNPRHKITKRGQNVTFRCDPISEHNRLYWYRQTLGQGPEFLTYFQNEAQLEKSRLLSDRFSAERPKGSFSTLEIQRTEQGDSAMYLCASSFPTGLYNEQFFGPGTRLTVL.

V gene TRBV10-1 combines with J gene TRBJ2-1, with a weak D call TRBD2 (6 bases). V dropped 4 bases and J dropped 3 bases, with 16 bases sitting between them. CDR3 size: 16 residues. Germline loops: CDR1 WNHNN, CDR2 SYGVQD (reference sequence). The CDR3 DNA is TGCGCCAGCAGTGGGCCCGGGGGTTTTTTCTACAATGAGCAGTTCTTC. Protein product: CASSGPGGFFYNEQFF.

This clone has a handful of counts. V gene TRBV12-5 combines with J gene TRBJ2-1; 7 nucleotides match TRBD1. The CDR3 covers 13 residues. V shed 6 bases and J 9 bases; nucleotides not matched to a gene: 8. Looked up from germline, CDR1 is LGHNT and CDR2 is FRNRAP. The CDR3 loop reads CASGKQGTAEQFF. CDR3 bases: TGTGCTAGTGGGAAACAGGGGACGGCTGAGCAGTTCTTC.

The chain has TRBV6-5 and TRBJ2-6, with D perhaps TRBD2 (5 bases). The length of the CDR3 is 16 residues. Per germline, CDR1 MNHEY and CDR2 SVGAGI. V was cut by 4 bases and J by 2 bases, with 12 bases left in between. Here the CDR3 DNA reads TGTGCCAGCAGTTCCCATCTAGCACCTGGGGCCAACGTCCTGACTTTC. Translation: CASSSHLAPGANVLTF.

J is TRBJ2-3 and V is TRBV10-3; weak D call: TRBD2 (7 bases). The CDR3 spans 15 residues. V lost 3 bases, J lost 3 bases, and 13 bases lay in between. Looked up from germline, CDR1 is ENHRY and CDR2 is SYGVKD. This CDR3 is CAISDGGRVTDTQYF. CDR3 in DNA: TGTGCCATCAGTGACGGGGGGCGGGTTACAGATACGCAGTATTTT.

This rearrangement joins TRBV7-2 to TRBJ2-3; weak D call: TRBD2 (7 bases). The V and J ends lost 1 base and 7 bases respectively, with 15 bases between them. The germline V gene encodes CDR1 SGHTA and CDR2 FQGNSA. The length of the CDR3 is 15 residues. Written as DNA, the CDR3 is TGTGCCAGCAGCTTAGGGGGGGGGCCTTCAAATACGCAGTATTTT. As protein: CASSLGGGPSNTQYF.

The chain employs TRBV27 and TRBJ1-1; D remains ambiguous. The CDR3 is made up of 13 amino acids. CDR1 is MNHEY and CDR2 is SMNVEV in the germline V gene (reference sequence). Trimming pared 2 bases from V and 2 bases from J, leaving 6 bases between. In nucleotides, the CDR3 is TGTGCCAGCAGTTTAGGCATAAACACTGAAGCTTTCTTT. The encoded protein is CASSLGINTEAFF.

The chain recombines TRBV6-4 with TRBJ2-1; a weak D match, TRBD1 (5 bases). Trimming took off 5 bases at V and 4 bases at J, with 15 bases between the two ends. The CDR3 length is 15 residues. Germline-derived CDR1 and CDR2 are MRHNA and SNTAGT. The CDR3 sequence is CASSSQVGAYNEQFF. The CDR3 nucleotides read TGTGCCAGCAGTTCCCAAGTAGGGGCATACAATGAGCAGTTCTTC.

The chain combines TRBV28 with TRBJ1-1, with 9 bases lining up with TRBD1. The CDR3 runs to 17 residues. J gave up 4 bases and V 5 bases, and 14 bases lay outside the gene matches. Germline V gene lookup returns CDR1 MDHEN and CDR2 SYDVKM. CDR3 loop: CASSQAHSNRGRTEAFF. CDR3 nucleotides: TGTGCCAGCAGTCAAGCCCACTCCAACAGGGGGCGCACTGAAGCTTTCTTT.

The V gene is TRBV2, the J gene TRBJ2-1, with D perhaps matching TRBD1 (5 bases). Trimming took 2 bases from V and 6 from J, leaving 11 bases between them. Germline CDR1 reads SNHLY; CDR2 reads FYNNEI. CDR3 length: 14 amino acids. This CDR3 reads CASSERAGFNEQFF. CDR3 sequence (DNA): TGTGCCAGCAGTGAACGGGCAGGGTTCAATGAGCAGTTCTTC.

The V gene is TRBV30, the J gene TRBJ2-1; possible D gene TRBD2, 7 bases. This CDR3 is 13 amino acids long. From germline, CDR1 is GTSNPN and CDR2 SVGIG (reference sequence). V lost 4 bases, J lost 2 bases, and 9 bases lay in between. CDR3 DNA: TGTGCCTGGATCGGGGGGCCCTACAATGAGCAGTTCTTC. This sequence encodes CAWIGGPYNEQFF.